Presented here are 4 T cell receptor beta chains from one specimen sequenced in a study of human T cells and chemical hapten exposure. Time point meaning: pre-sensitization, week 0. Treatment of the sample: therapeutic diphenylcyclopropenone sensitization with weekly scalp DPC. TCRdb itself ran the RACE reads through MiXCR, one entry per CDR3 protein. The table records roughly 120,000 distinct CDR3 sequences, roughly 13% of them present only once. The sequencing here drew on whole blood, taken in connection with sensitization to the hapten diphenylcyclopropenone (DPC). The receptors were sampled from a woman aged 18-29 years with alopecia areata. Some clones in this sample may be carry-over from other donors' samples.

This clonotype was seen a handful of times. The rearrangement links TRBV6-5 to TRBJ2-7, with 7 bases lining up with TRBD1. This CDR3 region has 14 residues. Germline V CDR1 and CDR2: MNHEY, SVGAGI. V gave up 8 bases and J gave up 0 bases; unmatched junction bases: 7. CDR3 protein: CASSWTGRSYEQYF. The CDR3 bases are TGTGCCAGCTCGTGGACAGGCCGCTCCTACGAGCAGTACTTC.

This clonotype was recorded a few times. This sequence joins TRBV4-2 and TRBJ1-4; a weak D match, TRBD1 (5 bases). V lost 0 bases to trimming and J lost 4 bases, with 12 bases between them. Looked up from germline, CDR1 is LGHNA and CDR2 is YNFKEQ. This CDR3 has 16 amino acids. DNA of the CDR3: TGTGCCAGCAGCCAAGAAGCGCAGGGTATTAATGAAAAACTGTTTTTT. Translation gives CASSQEAQGINEKLFF.

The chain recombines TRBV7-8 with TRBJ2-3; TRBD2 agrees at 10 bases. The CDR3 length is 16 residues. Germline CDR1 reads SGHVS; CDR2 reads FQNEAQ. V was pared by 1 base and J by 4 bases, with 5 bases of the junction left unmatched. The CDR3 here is CASSLGAGGLSDTQYF. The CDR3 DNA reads TGTGCCAGCAGCTTAGGAGCGGGGGGGCTGTCAGATACGCAGTATTTT. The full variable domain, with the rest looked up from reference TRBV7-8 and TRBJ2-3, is GAGVSQSPRYKVAKRGQDVALRCDPISGHVSLFWYQQALGQGPEFLTYFQNEAQLDKSGLPSDRFFAERPEGSVSTLKIQRTQQEDSAVYLCASSLGAGGLSDTQYFGPGTRLTVL.

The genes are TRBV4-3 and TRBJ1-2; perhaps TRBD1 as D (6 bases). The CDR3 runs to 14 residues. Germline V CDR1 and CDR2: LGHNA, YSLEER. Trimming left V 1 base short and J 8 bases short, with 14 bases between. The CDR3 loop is CASSQGGGGLGYTF. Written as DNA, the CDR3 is TGCGCCAGCAGCCAAGGTGGAGGGGGATTAGGCTACACCTTC.